This T cell receptor beta chain was sequenced for a study of esophageal squamous cell carcinoma under preoperative chemotherapy (dated by TCRdb to the late 2010s). Describing the broader study: Both tumor-infiltrating lymphocytes and peripheral blood T cells had their TCR repertoires profiled in the study. The effects of paclitaxel-nedaplatin chemotherapy on T-cell receptor repertoires in patients with esophageal squamous cell carcinoma were assessed. A few patients with primary esophageal squamous cell carcinoma made up the cohort. Repertoires from samples obtained before paclitaxel-nedaplatin therapy were compared with repertoires from samples obtained after paclitaxel-nedaplatin therapy.

Library generation was performed with PCR. Sequencing was carried out with a HiSeq X Ten. High-throughput sequencing was used to characterize the TCR repertoires. TCRdb itself trimmed the public reads at Q25 with fastp, ran MiXCR and retained productive beta chains. CDR3 protein sequences are deduplicated, and each keeps its most common genes and DNA. Across this sample there are about 18,000 distinct CDR3 sequences, with around 45% seen only once. Roughly 30% of the sample is in the top ten clones. Notes on this clonotype: Its antigen is still unknown. The sample holds no much larger clone one base away, and base qualities are not on file.

Including cysteine and phenylalanine, the CDR3 has 12 amino acids. The only DNA kept is the CDR3, 36 bases in frame from the first base. The germline V gene yields MNHEY for CDR1 and SVGEGT for CDR2. According to the study, the label for this sample's time point signals: after preoperative PTX-NDP chemotherapy. Paclitaxel-nedaplatin was administered to patients as preoperative chemotherapy before surgery. General study outcomes and caveats: The cohort was small, with only 5 or 6 patients with esophageal squamous cell carcinoma analyzed. Paclitaxel-nedaplatin therapy induced immediate and substantial clonotype frequency changes, with contraction more likely among abundant clones than amplification. After chemotherapy, peripheral T cells showed a significant rise in TCR diversity, whereas tumor-infiltrating lymphocytes did not. Rather than arising solely from local clonal changes, post-treatment tumor-infiltrating lymphocytes appeared to come partly from peripheral T cells that migrated into the tumor.

The sequence was collected from a human donor with esophageal squamous cell carcinoma. The donor label of this sample is uncertain. This specimen was collected from a patient given preoperative chemotherapy. Recombination linked TRBV6-2 or TRBV6-3 to TRBJ2-5, and perhaps TRBD2 as D gene, on 5 matching bases. The J call may be faulty, since TRBJ2-7 better matches the DNA end. This receptor has the CDR3 CASNLARHEQYF. The sequence in DNA is TGTGCCAGCAACCTAGCTCGCCACGAGCAGTACTTC.